This paragraph covers one T cell receptor (beta chain) sequence. Its antigen is as yet unknown. The data were produced by immunoSEQ multiplex PCR, yet TCRdb's version contains in-frame clones alone and is incomplete. The repertoire holds more than 85,000 clones, about nine tenths seen once, with over 0.3% in the top ten. Deletions cut 4 bases from V and 1 base from J, with 7 bases between. The germline V gene encodes CDR1 MDHEN and CDR2 SYDVKM. The CDR3 sequence is 13 residues long. The entry originates in a study of OX40 agonist ivuxolimab in advanced cancers. Study-level background: Among those enrolled, mean age was about 62 years (range about 23 to 90) and less than 90% were male. Study results and limitations: Expanded clones tended on average to be more numerous among CD8+ T cells than CD4+. Some patients without response likewise showed low normalized clonal expansion.

This chain joins TRBV28 and TRBJ1-2, with D unclear. This clonotype was obtained from an adult with an advanced solid tumor such as melanoma, head and neck, liver or kidney cancer. The specimen was CD4+ or CD8+ T cells sorted from blood, collected in a trial of the OX40 agonist ivuxolimab. The CDR3 DNA reads TGTGCCAGCAGTTATACGGTTAACTATGGCTACACCTTC. This gives the protein CASSYTVNYGYTF.